A selection of T cell receptor beta chains follows, all from one sample in a study of technical replicates of blood from a handful of donors. Here immunoSEQ multiplex PCR was the method, and the copy in TCRdb shows in-frame clones only, minus some. The repertoire holds 85,000 to 100,000 clones, with about 95% as singletons. Sequences were obtained from T cells isolated from PBMCs. The receptors shown here come from a human donor in good health. The CDR3 runs from the conserved cysteine through the conserved F or W.

v_call cdr3_aa
TRBV2 CASRKQGLDQETQYF
TRBV4-2 CASSQDSAAGQFF
TRBV9 CASSSPITRAGGNGYTF
TRBV5-1 CASSPASGGVNEQFF
TRBV27 CASSFWGQGTDTQYF
TRBV6-1 CASSERGGIGSNAEAFF
TRBV15 CATSRPGLASSKNIQYF
TRBV5-6 CASSIIWTGEEKLFF
TRBV29-1 CSVDSGGYGYTF
TRBV7-9 CASSYIAYEQYF
TRBV29-1 CSVGTNIYEQYF
TRBV7-9 CASGWGGAGTEAFF
TRBV5-1 CASSPWTSGGLDNEQFF
TRBV28 CASSFLNARQEHQETQYF
TRBV27 CASSVTSMGYNEQFF
TRBV27 CASSFRSSGNTIYF
TRBV6-4 CASRTRRELPGEQYF
TRBV2 CASSAQQGAGFF
TRBV5-1 CASSFSGSGDTQYF
TRBV2 CASTPWSRPQITYEQYF
TRBV5-4 CASSPSAGGYEQYF
TRBV5-1 CASSSRVSVDTQYF
TRBV28 CASGQSGQETQYF
TRBV18 CASSPVFGYEQYF
TRBV28 CASNLQGFRGYTF
TRBV4-1 CASSQATSGRSYEQYF
TRBV2 CASTPGLELYNEQFF
TRBV7-3 CASSPSGAQETQYF
TRBV4-1 CASSQDRESYEQYF
TRBV7-3 CASRPGQENTEAFF
TRBV5-1 CASSRTGGRGSYEQYF
TRBV5-1 CASSRDRGGNTIYF
TRBV19 CASSGLVKETQYF
TRBV25-1 CASSEWTSGVTDTQYF
TRBV5-1 CASSSTSGGFQETQYF
TRBV28 CASSLWRENSNQPQHF
TRBV27 CASSFLDRFYGYTF
TRBV9 CASSRGGGVKEDGTEAFF
TRBV4-1 CASSQSPGGIYNEQFF
TRBV28 CASRFTSGRALGTGELFF
TRBV28 CASSSPRLNQPQHF
TRBV29-1 CSVETSGSTDTQYF
TRBV6-1 CASSVTGHQPQHF
TRBV5-1 CASSSTGSQETQYF
TRBV27 CASSLWSAGLNTGELFF
TRBV12-2 CASRLDNLEKSNQPQHF
TRBV5-4 CASSRDRAGYTF
TRBV10-3 CAISGESHEQFF
TRBV6-6 CASRPPGIATEAFF
TRBV7-3 CASKGQGPNNEQFF
TRBV27 CASRWTSSYEQYF
TRBV7-2 CASSFPGQGPNTGELFF
TRBV19 CASSIAEGYEQYF
TRBV27 CASSFYGRENTGELFF
TRBV11-2 CASSRDPAGASTEAFF